This T cell receptor beta chain was retrieved from a study of shared clonotypes between healthy human individuals. Overall study results and limits: Clonotypes shared by all four donors outscored non-shared clonotypes in generation probability.

Per germline, CDR1 SNHLY and CDR2 FYNNEI. The CDR3 spans 15 residues. The V and J ends lost 6 bases and 2 bases, in that order; junction bases with no gene match: 6. Under the authors' procedure: ImmunoSEQ junction-only sequences lacked quality scores, so their filtering differed. Clones were read by immunoSEQ multiplex PCR, and TCRdb kept only the in-frame ones, dropping some. V, J and clone size derive from that table, while D and trimming were established from the DNA sequence. The sample consists of 1.4 million or so clones, approximately 98.5% of them appearing once. In its sample, this clone was seen once. Its specificity is not known.

Sequenced input: naive CD4+ T cells sorted from blood. Subset indicated: CD45RA+ positively selected. The chain combines TRBV2 with TRBJ1-5; 8 nucleotides align to TRBD1. The TCR originated in a man aged 25-40 years in good health. The CDR3 DNA follows: TGTGCCAGCAGCGCGACAGGGGCTCGCAATCAGCCCCAGCATTTT. Protein: CASSATGARNQPQHF.